The 14 T cell receptor beta chains listed next were all sequenced from one sample in a study of blood T cells in healthy people across ages. With a J-beta primer mix and a sample-barcoded 5' primer, a second PCR ran 7 to 11 cycles. TCRdb re-called the 5' RACE reads with MiXCR, one entry per CDR3 protein. Of around 900,000 distinct CDR3 sequences detected, roughly 51% appear once; the ten largest clones hold around 21%. The specimen was blood. These receptor sequences come from a woman aged 55 to 70 in good health.

This clonotype was seen a few times. DNA of the CDR3: TGCGCCAGCAGAGGAGACGACCCAAGGGAGCAGTTCTTC. This translates into CASRGDDPREQFF. This rearrangement joins TRBV5-1 to TRBJ2-1; no definite D call. Germline V gene data show CDR1 as SGHRS and CDR2 as YFSETQ. This CDR3 region has 13 residues. V shed 5 bases and J shed 10 bases, with 16 bases lying between them.

This clonotype was observed a few times. This rearrangement joins TRBV6-6 to TRBJ2-7, with D tentatively TRBD1 (6 bases). Germline V gives CDR1 MNHNY, CDR2 SVGAGI (reference sequence). The CDR3 totals 17 residues. Trimming stripped 0 bases from V and 5 bases from J, with 20 bases between. CDR3 loop: CASSYSSGQGLFNEQYF. CDR3 sequence (DNA): TGTGCCAGCAGTTACTCGAGTGGGCAGGGGCTATTCAACGAGCAGTACTTC.

The chain employs TRBV14 and TRBJ2-1; 9 bases line up with TRBD1. CDR3 length: 16 residues. Trimming cost V 3 bases and J 8 bases; bases outside gene matches: 11. Per germline, CDR1 SGHDN and CDR2 FVKESK. The CDR3 DNA follows: TGTGCCAGCAGCCACAGAGATGGGACAGGGATCTATGAGCAGTTCTTC. Translation gives CASSHRDGTGIYEQFF.

Regarding this clonotype: The junction shows a germline mismatch at one end, possibly a read error. The chain couples TRBV6-5 to TRBJ2-7; a weak D match, TRBD2 (5 bases). TRBJ2-5 explains the end of the DNA better; the J call may be wrong. The CDR3 has 15 residues. The V gene's germline CDR1 is MNHEY and CDR2 SVGAGI. The DNA of the CDR3 is TGTGCCAGCAGTTACTTCGGGAAAGATCAAGGGACCCAGTACTTC. As protein: CASSYFGKDQGTQYF.

V is TRBV5-1 and J is TRBJ2-7; 7 bases align to TRBD1. The CDR3 length is 15 residues. J lost 3 bases, V lost 4 bases, and 10 bases had no gene match. Germline V gene sequence: CDR1 SGHRS, CDR2 YFSETQ. Here the CDR3 DNA reads TGCGCCAGCAGCAGACCGGGACAGAGCCTCTACGAGCAGTACTTC. This encodes CASSRPGQSLYEQYF.

The chain uses TRBV12-3 or TRBV12-4 and TRBJ2-5; D unclear. The ends were cut back, 10 bases at V and 5 bases at J, with 20 bases in the middle. The CDR3 is made up of 14 amino acids. This CDR3 is CATSGRPDGETQYF. Here the CDR3 DNA reads TGTGCCACCTCAGGCAGACCCGATGGGGAGACCCAGTACTTC.

The chain recombines TRBV20-1 with TRBJ2-7, with D perhaps TRBD2 (5 bases). The V end was cut by 6 bases, the J end by 3 bases, with 15 bases between. The CDR3 sequence is 13 residues long. CDR1 is DFQATT and CDR2 is SNEGSKA in the germline V gene (reference sequence). CDR3 region: CSAPRHGDYEQYF. The CDR3 DNA is TGCAGTGCCCCCCGCCACGGGGACTACGAGCAGTACTTC.

The chain links TRBV6-1 to TRBJ2-1, with D possibly TRBD2 on 5 matching bases. CDR1 and CDR2 (germline): MNHNS, SASEGT. The CDR3 has 14 residues. Trimming took off 7 bases at V and 13 bases at J, with 23 bases between the two ends. The CDR3 loop is CASTSGGTQETQFF. CDR3 DNA: TGTGCCAGCACGAGCGGAGGCACCCAAGAGACCCAGTTCTTC.

The CDR3 region has the DNA TGTGCCAGCAGCTCAGGCGCCGGGACACCCAAAAACAATGAGCAGTTCTTC. The encoded protein is CASSSGAGTPKNNEQFF. The chain uses TRBV28 and TRBJ2-1, with D perhaps TRBD1 (6 bases). CDR1 and CDR2 (germline): MDHEN, SYDVKM. The V gene lost 6 bases and the J gene lost 5 bases, with 23 bases spanning the gap. The CDR3 is 17 residues long.

On this clonotype itself: Its ends do not fully match the called genes, so a read error is possible. The V and J genes are TRBV20-1 and TRBJ1-2; a possible D gene is TRBD1 (6 bases). The CDR3 extends over 15 amino acids. Germline V CDR1 and CDR2: DFQATT, SNEGSKA (reference sequence). The CDR3 nucleotides read TGCAGTACTAGTGAGGTCGGACAGACTAACTATGGCTACACCTTC. Translated: CSTSEVGQTNYGYTF.

Only a few counts were recorded for this clonotype. The chain uses TRBV7-2 and TRBJ1-2; D may be TRBD1 (5 bases). Per germline, CDR1 SGHTA and CDR2 FQGNSA. This CDR3 is 14 amino acids long. Trimming removed 5 bases from V and 7 bases from J, with 17 bases in between. The CDR3 nucleotides are TGTGCCAGCAGCAAAGGGGAAGGGGTTGGTGGCTACACCTTC. As protein: CASSKGEGVGGYTF.

V gene TRBV27 combines with J gene TRBJ2-4, with 8 positions matching TRBD1. Germline V gives CDR1 MNHEY, CDR2 SMNVEV (reference sequence). The V segment lost 3 bases and the J segment 13 bases; nucleotides outside the gene matches: 14. The CDR3 is 15 residues long. CDR3 in DNA: TGTGCCAGCAGTTTCTGGCAGGGGGCAGACAATGAGCAGTACTTC. This encodes CASSFWQGADNEQYF.

The chain recombines TRBV7-6 with TRBJ2-7; D is unresolved. V lost 1 base, J lost 2 bases, and 12 bases lay in between. CDR1 and CDR2 from the germline V gene are SGHVS and FNYEAQ. CDR3 length equals 15 residues. CDR3 loop: CASSLDGTGPYEQYF. CDR3 in DNA: TGTGCCAGCAGCTTAGACGGTACCGGCCCCTACGAGCAGTACTTC.

As concerns this clonotype: A junction end diverges from the germline sequence, so it may reflect a read error. The chain employs TRBV9 and TRBJ2-7, with D possibly TRBD1 on 6 matching bases. TRBJ2-5 matches the DNA end more closely, so the J call is doubtful. Germline lookup yields CDR1 SGDLS and CDR2 YYNGEE. CDR3 length: 16 residues. The CDR3 region is CASGVDGTRIRETQYF. The CDR3 bases are TGTGCCAGCGGCGTAGATGGGACAAGGATTCGAGAGACCCAGTACTTC.